The clone carrying this T cell receptor beta chain has at least ten counts. The antigen remains undetermined. TCRdb analysed the 5' RACE reads with MiXCR anew, one entry per CDR3 protein. The table has about 99,000 distinct CDR3 sequences, about a tenth seen once. The data originate from a study of neurological immune-mediated disorders. As for time point: longitudinal time-point 3. The study's findings and limits: The greatest TCR clonal expansion occurred in HTLV-1-associated myelopathy and the least in multiple sclerosis, which fell below healthy controls. Among expanded clones, no CDR3 amino acid sequences were shared across subjects, a pattern suggesting private repertoires in all groups.

This CDR3 region has 14 residues. V was shortened by 0 bases and J by 0 bases, with 8 bases between the two germline ends. Germline CDR1 is DFQATT and CDR2 is SNEGSKA (reference sequence). The V gene is TRBV20-1, the J gene TRBJ1-1, with D perhaps TRBD1 (6 bases). The receptor was isolated from a female donor with HTLV-1-associated myelopathy (HAM/TSP). The sequencing input was PBMCs. CDR3 residues: CSAREGHMNTEAFF. In DNA, the CDR3 is TGCAGTGCTAGAGAGGGACACATGAACACTGAAGCTTTCTTT.